The entry below describes one T cell receptor beta chain. Its antigen is unidentified. The data belong to a study of cytomegalovirus exposure and HLA in healthy donors. Broader study findings: Being productive about 87% or about 30% of the time was typical of most TCR beta V segments in an earlier analysis.

The germline V gene encodes CDR1 MDHEN and CDR2 SYDVKM. V shed 3 bases and J 5 bases; nucleotides not matched to a gene: 12. The CDR3 sequence is 17 residues long. Primers included in the PCR were 60 Vbeta and 13 Jbeta primers. Sequencing was performed with immunoSEQ multiplex PCR; in TCRdb, only in-frame clones are kept and a portion is missing. Among 160,000 or so clones listed, 80% to 90% were seen once. This TCR came from a woman younger than 45 in good health and CMV-seropositive. The source material was PBMCs. The chain combines TRBV28 with TRBJ1-5; the match to TRBD1 covers 8 bases. This CDR3 is CASSLGRGQENYQPQHF. The CDR3 coding sequence is TGTGCCAGCAGTTTGGGCCGGGGACAGGAAAACTATCAGCCCCAGCATTTT.